This T cell receptor beta chain was captured in a study of regulatory T cells in long-lasting Graves disease (dated by TCRdb to 2020 to 2023). Study-wide context: Persistent Graves' disease was defined as persistently positive TSH receptor autoantibodies together with antithyroid drug treatment for over 5 years. The study was conducted in China and was registered as a clinical trial. A total of 35 or so samples underwent TCR sequencing: about 13 from persistent and some 20 from newly diagnosed Graves' disease patients. In the clinical cohort, patients with persistent Graves' disease had used antithyroid drugs for an average of around 10 years. Persistent Graves' disease patients were compared with newly diagnosed Graves' disease patients by peripheral blood TCR sequencing and RNA sequencing. On the study overall, not on this receptor specifically: Only the TCR beta chain was sequenced and analyzed. Patients with persistent disease shared more public clonotypes (around 3,000) than newly diagnosed patients did (nearly 1,000). Persistent disease showed preferential use of TRBV28, TRBJ1-2 and TRBJ2-5, whereas newly diagnosed disease favored TRBV20-1 and TRBJ2-1. The small sample size was acknowledged by the authors as a limitation that may reduce accuracy. Compared with newly diagnosed patients, persistent Graves' disease patients had lower TCR Shannon entropy and fewer highly expanded clones, which suggests clonal expansion. Only peripheral blood was studied, because thyroid tissue, the primary lesion, was inaccessible.

The CDR3 spans 17 residues, from the cysteine through the phenylalanine. Only the CDR3 part of the read is kept: 51 bases, read in frame from the first base. From V the trimming removes 5 bases and from J it removes 6 bases, while the gene matches leave 15 bases of the junction unaccounted for. Looking up the germline V gene yields CDR1 MDHEN and CDR2 SYDVKM. In its sample, this clonotype was seen many times. The antigen this receptor binds is unknown. Base qualities are not at hand, and no much larger clone is one base apart. This specimen's time point label, interpreted: persistent/refractory GD, antithyroid drugs over 5 years with positive TRAb. For both TCR sequencing and RNA sequencing, RNA was extracted from PBMCs using TRIzol. The diagnosis of Graves' disease followed American Thyroid Association guidelines. The patients came from an endocrinology department in Xi'an, China. Each patient gave approximately 9.7 milliliters of peripheral blood, collected in an EDTA anticoagulant tube. Ficoll Paque Plus density gradient separation was used to isolate PBMCs, and no further T cell sorting was done. An Agilent 2100 Bioanalyzer and agarose gel were used to check RNA quality, while a NanoDrop 2000 measured RNA concentration.

Libraries were constructed by multiplex PCR. Sequencing took place on an Illumina HiSeq 4000. iRepertoire HTBI primers and Arm-PCR amplification of CDR3 regions were used to construct TCR beta libraries. Gel purification was performed on PCR products prior to sequencing. The original pipeline was this. Across samples, fewer than 70 TRBV and 15 or so TRBJ segments were identified and used for gene usage analysis of CDR3 amino acid clonotypes. COPE and FqMerger were used to merge the filtered high-quality paired reads into contigs. BLAST was used to align contigs to the IMGT TRBV, TRBD and TRBJ reference genes, and CDR3 was defined following IMGT. Highly expanded clones were defined as clonotypes with a frequency above 0.1%. Shannon entropy served as the measure of repertoire diversity, while the Gini coefficient captured V-J evenness. A clonotype was considered public if more than one individual shared it. TCRdb trimmed the raw reads at Q25, called clones with MiXCR and kept productive beta chains. Entries that share a CDR3 protein sequence are merged under the most common genes and DNA. None of the V and J calls come from the authors' own analysis; TCRdb made them. This sample holds 400,000 to 500,000 distinct CDR3 sequences; roughly a fifth were observed only once. The top ten hold 13% to 15% of the sample.

This clonotype was obtained from a female donor with Graves disease. The chain is encoded by TRBV28 joined to TRBJ2-4; TRBD1 agrees with 8 junctional bases. Sequenced material: peripheral blood mononuclear cells (PBMCs), taken when the disease was refractory, from a patient treated with antithyroid drugs. Here the CDR3 is given as CASSNLPGTGALNIQYF. The nucleotide sequence reads as follows: TGTGCCAGCAGTAATTTACCCGGGACAGGAGCATTAAACATTCAGTACTTC.